The subject of this entry is one T cell receptor (beta chain). Its antigen is unknown. The authors incorporated unique molecular identifiers into the TCR beta cDNA libraries. One entry per CDR3 protein, called by TCRdb with MiXCR from the PCR reads. This sample has hundreds of thousands of distinct CDR3 sequences, with approximately 45% found just once. Trimming pared 5 bases from V and 8 bases from J, leaving 22 bases between. The CDR3 runs 16 residues. Germline-derived CDR1 and CDR2 are MNHEY and SVGEGT. The data belong to a study of post-analysis software for immune sequencing data. Study findings and constraints: Samples made in the same batch grouped tightly together by F measure. In patients, about 5 TRBV segments were more frequent than in controls, with TRBV5-6, TRBV5-1 and TRBV20-1 among them.

The TCR sequence derives from a girl aged 10 to 17 with multiple sclerosis. The sequencing input was blood. V is TRBV6-2 or TRBV6-3 and J is TRBJ2-1, with D perhaps being TRBD1 or TRBD2 (5 bases each). CDR3 protein: CASSPLTDIRADEQFF. CDR3 nucleotide sequence: TGTGCCAGCAGTCCATTAACGGACATCCGAGCGGATGAGCAGTTCTTC.